This T cell receptor (beta chain) was recorded in a study of cytotoxic CD8 clonotypes in ibrutinib-treated CLL (dated by TCRdb to about 2021). For the study in its entirety: In this cohort, over 14 patients were treatment-naive and approximately twelve were relapsed/refractory, while some 18 had unmutated IGHV. Partial responses were observed in some 24 patients and complete responses in 2; after a median follow-up of roughly 62 months, remission was maintained in around 14 patients and progression was observed in some twelve. Response samples were obtained after a median of approximately eleven months of treatment, with a range of about 6 to 36 months. Samples averaged 255,043 productive templates and 90,000 to 95,000 productive rearrangements. Of the 90 or so people in the trial, 26 had longitudinal samples available. Cryopreserved peripheral blood mononuclear cells were obtained prior to treatment, at the time of response, and at either disease progression or sustained remission. Every remission and progressive disease sample was obtained while ibrutinib was still being received by the patients.

Of note for this clone: What this receptor recognizes is not known. Base qualities are not recorded, but no much larger clone differs from it by a single base.

On a MiSeq, deep resolution sequencing aimed for a depth between 1 in 1 million and 1 in 200,000 T cells, with each clonotype covered around 10x on average. TCR beta libraries were generated with the immunoSEQ hsTCRB Kit. The paper's data handling went like this. ImmunoSEQ Data Assistant and ImmunoSEQ Analyzer were used for data analysis, and V, D and J genes were assigned according to IMGT definitions. Clonality, which ranges from 0 to 1, was calculated by subtracting the normalized Shannon entropy of productive rearrangement frequencies from one. Only overrepresented clonotypes making up at least 0.05% of each patient's repertoire were included in the public clonotype analysis. Repertoires from some 14 age-matched healthy donors in immuneACCESS were used as clonality controls. Drawn from immuneACCESS, this table holds only the in-frame rearrangements with V and J called that TCRdb kept. Clones are partly lost; checked studies trace under half to an unresolved V gene and leave the rest unexplained. Clonal size and the V and J genes are those of that table, whereas D and trimming came from the DNA. Present in this sample are 250,000 to 350,000 clones, about 72% of which were seen just once. The ten largest clones add up to around 6% of the sample.

The sample's time point, from its label and the paper: progressive disease on ibrutinib. Approximately 2 micrograms of genomic DNA were extracted from cryopreserved PBMCs for TCR beta library preparation. Longitudinal blood samples from CLL patients receiving ibrutinib monotherapy were subjected to high-throughput TCR beta sequencing. Patients were enrolled in a phase 2 open-label single-center ibrutinib monotherapy trial. Results the study describes overall, beyond this receptor: Clonality increased at ibrutinib response, stayed stable in sustained remission, and fell back toward baseline at progression. Sustained-remission and progressing patients did not have matched sampling times, and lymph node repertoires were not examined. Public clonotypes were found to be uncommon and were observed to contract or remain stable during treatment; the increase in clonality was shown to reflect expansion of private clonotypes at ibrutinib response. Baseline clonality was found to be higher than that of age-matched healthy donors and was strongly correlated with circulating CD8+ T-cell counts.

Inclusive of the bounding cysteine and phenylalanine, the CDR3 is 14 residues long. The CDR3 DNA has 42 bases and is translated from base 1. CDR1 LGHNT and CDR2 FRNRAP were looked up in the germline V gene. Here V drops 5 bases and J drops 2 bases, and the junction holds 1 base not matched to any gene. The material was PBMCs, obtained at disease progression, from a patient treated with ibrutinib. This clonotype was obtained from a human donor with chronic lymphocytic leukemia. This receptor chain uses TRBV12-5 and TRBJ2-7; 12 bases in between match TRBD2. The DNA reads TGTGCTAGTGGTCTAGCGGGGGGGGCCTACGAGCAGTACTTC. Its coded protein is CASGLAGGAYEQYF.